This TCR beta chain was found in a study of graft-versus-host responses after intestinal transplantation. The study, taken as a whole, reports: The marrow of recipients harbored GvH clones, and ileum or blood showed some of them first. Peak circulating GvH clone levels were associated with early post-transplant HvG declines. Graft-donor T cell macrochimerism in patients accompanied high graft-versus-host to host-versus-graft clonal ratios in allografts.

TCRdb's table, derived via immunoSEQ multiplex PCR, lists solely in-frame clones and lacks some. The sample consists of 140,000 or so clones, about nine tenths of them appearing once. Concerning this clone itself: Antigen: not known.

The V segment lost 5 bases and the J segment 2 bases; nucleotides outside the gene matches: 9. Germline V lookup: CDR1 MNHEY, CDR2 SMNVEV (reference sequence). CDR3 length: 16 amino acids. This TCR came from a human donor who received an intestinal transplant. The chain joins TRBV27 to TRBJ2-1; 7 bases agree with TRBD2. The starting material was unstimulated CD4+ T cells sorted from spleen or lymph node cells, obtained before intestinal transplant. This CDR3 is CASSLPRGGAYNEQFF. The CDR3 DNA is TGTGCCAGCAGTCTCCCGCGGGGAGGGGCCTACAATGAGCAGTTCTTC.